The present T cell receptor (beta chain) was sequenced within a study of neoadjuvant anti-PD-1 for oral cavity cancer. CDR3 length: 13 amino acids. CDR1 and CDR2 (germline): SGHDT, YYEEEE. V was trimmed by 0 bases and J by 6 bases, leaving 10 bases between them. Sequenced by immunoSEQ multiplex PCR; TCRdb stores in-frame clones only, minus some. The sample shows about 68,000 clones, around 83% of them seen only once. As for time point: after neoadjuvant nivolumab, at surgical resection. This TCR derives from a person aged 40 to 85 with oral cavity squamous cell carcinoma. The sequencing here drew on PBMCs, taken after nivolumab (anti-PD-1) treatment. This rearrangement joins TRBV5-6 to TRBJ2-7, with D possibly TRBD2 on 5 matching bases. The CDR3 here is CASSLVSSSEQYF. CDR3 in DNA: TGTGCCAGCAGCTTGGTTTCTAGCTCCGAGCAGTACTTC.